The 7 T cell receptor beta chains presented below share a single source sample, sequenced in a study of human T cells and chemical hapten exposure (dated by TCRdb to the early 2020s). Preparation of the library involved RACE. The instrument given in TCRdb is NextSeq 500. The public sequencing data were trimmed at Q25 with fastp and processed into clonotypes with MiXCR by TCRdb, which kept only in-frame beta chains. Rows with a matching CDR3 protein are joined into one entry that keeps the most common DNA and genes. This sample lists tens of thousands of distinct CDR3 sequences; roughly 8.5% were detected once. The ten largest account for around 3.6% of the sample. The sample's time point label is to be understood as: patch test 2, 6 weeks after DPC sensitization. The treatment or condition label, read with the paper, signifies: therapeutic diphenylcyclopropenone sensitization with weekly scalp DPC.

The sample in question was whole blood, obtained in connection with sensitization to the hapten diphenylcyclopropenone (DPC). The receptors were sampled from a woman aged 50 to 60 with alopecia areata. Some clones in this sample may be carry-over from other donors' samples.

The chain carries TRBV10-3 and TRBJ2-3; D remains unclear. The germline V gene encodes CDR1 ENHRY and CDR2 SYGVKD. This CDR3 spans 13 amino acids. Between the trimmed V and J ends, which lost 3 bases and 3 bases, there was a span of 7 bases. Here the CDR3 DNA reads TGTGCCATCAGTGACGAGGTTACAGATACGCAGTATTTT. Translated, it gives CAISDEVTDTQYF.

This clonotype was found a few times. This chain's CDR3 is CASRVLARGANVLTF. CDR3 DNA: TGTGCCAGCCGCGTCCTGGCGCGGGGGGCCAACGTCCTGACTTTC. V gene TRBV6-2 or TRBV6-3 combines with J gene TRBJ2-6; D unresolved. The V end lost 8 bases, the J end lost 4 bases, and 15 bases lay between the germline ends. This CDR3 comprises 15 residues. Germline V gene lookup returns CDR1 MNHEY and CDR2 SVGEGT.

This clonotype was counted between two and nine times. The rearrangement uses TRBV29-1 and TRBJ2-2; TRBD2 might be the D (6 bases). CDR3 length: 15 residues. CDR1 and CDR2 from the germline V gene are SQVTM and ANQGSEA. Trimming shortened V by 6 bases and J by 6 bases, and 20 bases separated the two germline ends. DNA of the CDR3: TGCAGCGTCGGGGTGAACGCCGGGACTTCCGGGGAGCTGTTTTTT. Its translation: CSVGVNAGTSGELFF.

This clonotype turned up a few times. The rearrangement joins TRBV28 to TRBJ2-1; TRBD2 agrees at 12 bases. Trimming at V came to 6 bases and at J to 6 bases, leaving 9 bases not matched to a gene. The CDR3 length is 16 residues. CDR1 and CDR2 from the germline V gene are MDHEN and SYDVKM. The CDR3 nucleotides read TGTGCCAGCAGGCGCCGGGGACTAGCGGGTCCCAATGAGCAGTTCTTC. This codes for CASRRRGLAGPNEQFF.

This chain uses TRBV7-9 with TRBJ2-7, with D tentatively TRBD2 (5 bases). Trimming pared 5 bases from V and 3 bases from J, leaving 8 bases between. The germline gives CDR1 SEHNR, CDR2 FQNEAQ (reference sequence). The CDR3 runs to 12 residues. CDR3 protein: CASSRTDYEQYF. CDR3 DNA: TGTGCCAGCAGCAGGACTGACTACGAGCAGTACTTC.

In its sample, this clonotype was seen many times. The genes are TRBV6-6 and TRBJ1-5; 9 bases match TRBD1. Looked up from germline, CDR1 is MNHNY and CDR2 is SVGAGI (reference sequence). V was clipped by 5 bases and J by 5 bases; unmatched bases: 10. The CDR3 consists of 16 residues. CDR3 residues: CASSKPPGQGDQPQHF. The CDR3 DNA reads TGTGCCAGCAGTAAGCCACCGGGACAGGGTGATCAGCCCCAGCATTTT.

This clonotype was detected ten times or more. The chain uses TRBV7-8 and TRBJ1-1; D may be TRBD1 (5 bases). Trimming removed 5 bases from V and 0 bases from J, with 13 bases in between. Germline CDR1 is SGHVS and CDR2 is FQNEAQ. CDR3 length: 15 residues. In DNA, the CDR3 is TGTGCCAGCAGCCCTGGGCAGGGAGTGAACACTGAAGCTTTCTTT. Protein product: CASSPGQGVNTEAFF.